One and the same sample provided the 16 T cell receptor beta chains below, sequenced in a study of T cells in Graves' hyperthyroidism and ophthalmopathy. Using RNA transcripts as the source, TCR beta CDR3 regions were amplified. The HTBI primer set drove a first-round RT-PCR of the TCR CDR3. TCRdb reanalysed the multiplex PCR reads using MiXCR and keeps one entry per CDR3 protein. Among 500,000 to 800,000 distinct CDR3 sequences listed, around 15% were seen once. Material for sequencing was blood. The origin of the receptors is a woman between 45 and 65 years old with Graves' ophthalmopathy.

The V and J genes are TRBV12-3 or TRBV12-4 and TRBJ2-7; TRBD2 matches at 7 bases. The V gene end was trimmed by 6 bases and the J gene end by 5 bases; junction bases not matched to a gene: 10. The CDR3 is 14 residues long. The CDR3 is CASRTTTSVHEQYF. In DNA, the CDR3 is TGTGCCAGCAGAACAACCACTAGCGTCCACGAGCAGTACTTC.

This clonotype was counted ten times or more. V is TRBV28 and J is TRBJ2-7; 8 nucleotides line up with TRBD2. This CDR3 has 14 amino acids. J gave up 4 bases and V 3 bases, and 5 bases lay outside the gene matches. Germline CDR1 is MDHEN and CDR2 is SYDVKM. CDR3 amino acids: CASSLNSGIYEQYF. In DNA form, the CDR3 reads TGTGCCAGCAGTTTGAATAGCGGGATTTACGAGCAGTACTTC.

There are many counts of this clonotype. The chain carries TRBV29-1 and TRBJ2-1, with 9 bases lining up with TRBD2. The J segment lost 9 bases and the V segment lost 4 bases, leaving 13 bases of the junction unmatched. The CDR3 covers 15 residues. In germline, CDR1 is SQVTM, CDR2 ANQGSEA. CDR3 loop: CSVGSSGTSVGEQFF. In DNA form, the CDR3 reads TGCAGCGTTGGATCTAGCGGGACCTCGGTCGGTGAGCAGTTCTTC.

The chain has TRBV29-1 and TRBJ2-1; the match to TRBD1 covers 7 bases. CDR1 and CDR2 (germline): SQVTM, ANQGSEA. Unmatched junction bases numbered 9, after V lost 4 bases and J lost 6 bases. There are 14 residues in the CDR3. The CDR3, as DNA: TGCAGCGTTGTCCATGGGGGACAGATCAATGAGCAGTTCTTC. Translation gives CSVVHGGQINEQFF.

This clonotype was detected ten times or more. In DNA, the CDR3 is TGTGCCAGCAGCTTAGACTGGCAAGAGACCCAGTACTTC. As protein: CASSLDWQETQYF. The V gene is TRBV7-2, the J gene TRBJ2-5, with D unclear. The CDR3 extends over 13 amino acids. V was pared by 1 base and J by 2 bases, with 5 bases between. Germline lookup yields CDR1 SGHTA and CDR2 FQGNSA.

This clonotype was found many times. The chain employs TRBV2 and TRBJ2-7; 13 nucleotides align to TRBD2. Looked up from germline, CDR1 is SNHLY and CDR2 is FYNNEI. V was pared by 1 base and J by 5 bases, with 2 bases of the junction left unmatched. The CDR3 loop spans 15 amino acids. CDR3 nucleotide sequence: TGTGCCAGCAGTGAAGGTACTAGCGGGAGGGACGAGCAGTACTTC. The encoded protein is CASSEGTSGRDEQYF.

V and J are TRBV30 and TRBJ2-3, with 10 bases matching TRBD1. This CDR3 spans 17 amino acids. Germline trimming cut 3 bases from V and 0 bases from J; bases unmatched to any gene: 9. CDR1 GTSNPN and CDR2 SVGIG come from the germline V gene (reference sequence). The CDR3 loop is CAWRGAGQGISTDTQYF. CDR3 bases: TGTGCCTGGAGAGGGGCGGGACAGGGGATTAGCACAGATACGCAGTATTTT. Based on the CDR3 plus reference TRBV30 and TRBJ2-3, the full variable domain is SQTIHQWPATLVQPVGSPLSLECTVEGTSNPNLYWYRQAAGRGLQLLFYSVGIGQISSEVPQNLSASRPQDRQFILSSKKLLLSDSGFYLCAWRGAGQGISTDTQYFGPGTRLTVL.

In this sample, this clonotype turned up a few times. The CDR3 region is CASSLVGTERITDTQYF. The DNA for the CDR3 is TGTGCCAGCAGCTTAGTAGGGACAGAGCGAATCACAGATACGCAGTATTTT. This sequence joins TRBV7-9 and TRBJ2-3, with 7 bases matching TRBD1. Germline CDR1 and CDR2: SEHNR and FQNEAQ (reference sequence). This CDR3 has 17 amino acids. After removal of 1 base from V and 2 bases from J, the junction contained 9 bases not matched to a gene. Full variable domain (missing parts from reference TRBV7-9 and TRBJ2-3): DTGVSQNPRHKITKRGQNVTFRCDPISEHNRLYWYRQTLGQGPEFLTYFQNEAQLEKSRLLSDRFSAERPKGSFSTLEIQRTEQGDSAMYLCASSLVGTERITDTQYFGPGTRLTVL.

The chain recombines TRBV6-1 with TRBJ1-6, with 7 bases fitting TRBD1. Germline V gives CDR1 MNHNS, CDR2 SASEGT. The CDR3 length is 15 residues. V gave up 8 bases and J gave up 6 bases; unmatched junction bases: 10. The CDR3 bases are TGTGCCAGCCCAAGTAACGACAGGGCTAATTCACCCCTCCACTTT. It specifies CASPSNDRANSPLHF.

This clonotype showed up just a few times. The chain joins TRBV12-5 to TRBJ2-5; unclear D gene. Germline CDR1 LGHNT, CDR2 FRNRAP. V lost 8 bases to trimming and J lost 8 bases, with 15 bases between them. This CDR3 spans 12 amino acids. CDR3 amino acids: CASHGIRDTQYF. For the CDR3, the DNA is TGTGCTAGTCATGGGATTCGAGACACCCAGTACTTC.

The chain uses TRBV7-2 and TRBJ1-1; D gene uncertain. From germline, CDR1 is SGHTA and CDR2 FQGNSA. The germline V and J ends were trimmed by 3 bases and 0 bases, with 8 bases remaining between them. CDR3 length: 14 residues. The CDR3 DNA reads as TGTGCCAGCAGCTTGTACCATTTGAACACTGAAGCTTTCTTT. It yields the protein CASSLYHLNTEAFF.

The V and J genes are TRBV5-6 and TRBJ2-7; 8 bases are a match to TRBD1. V gave up 0 bases and J gave up 6 bases; unmatched junction bases: 8. CDR1 is SGHDT, CDR2 YYEEEE, per germline. CDR3 length equals 15 residues. As DNA, the CDR3 is TGTGCCAGCAGCTTGGTTGTTGGACAGGGTGCCGAGCAGTACTTC. Protein product: CASSLVVGQGAEQYF.

This clonotype was observed many times. The chain combines TRBV7-2 with TRBJ2-1; D is uncertain. Germline V gene lookup returns CDR1 SGHTA and CDR2 FQGNSA. The CDR3 spans 15 residues. V dropped 3 bases and J dropped 2 bases, with 11 bases sitting between them. CDR3 in amino acids: CASSFRSMTYNEQFF. The CDR3 DNA reads as TGTGCCAGCAGCTTCAGGAGTATGACCTACAATGAGCAGTTCTTC.

This clonotype was counted ten times or more. The chain is built from TRBV3-1 and TRBJ2-1; D remains ambiguous. Trimming took 5 bases from V and 3 from J, leaving 8 bases between them. The germline V gene has CDR1 LGHDT and CDR2 YNNKEL (reference sequence). This CDR3 comprises 13 residues. CDR3: CASSVTYYNEQFF. The CDR3 region has the DNA TGTGCCAGCAGCGTGACATACTACAATGAGCAGTTCTTC.

This chain connects TRBV6-1 to TRBJ2-7, with D hard to call. The CDR3 consists of 11 residues. Germline V gene lookup returns CDR1 MNHNS and CDR2 SASEGT. Trimming took 6 bases from V and 6 from J, leaving 9 bases between them. In DNA form, the CDR3 reads TGTGCCAGCAGCCAGGTGAGCGAGCAGTACTTC. It is translated as CASSQVSEQYF.

The gene calls are TRBV20-1 and TRBJ2-7; 12 nucleotides align to TRBD2. The CDR3 extends over 13 amino acids. Germline V gives CDR1 DFQATT, CDR2 SNEGSKA (reference sequence). V dropped 7 bases and J dropped 4; count of bases not matched to a gene: 5. CDR3 in amino acids: CSVPGLAGYEQYF. CDR3 DNA sequence: TGCAGTGTCCCGGGACTAGCGGGTTACGAGCAGTACTTC.